Here is one T cell receptor beta chain with its context. The antigen remains undetermined. Other DNA sequences in this specimen translate into the identical CDR3. The sample originates from a study of beta chain features in type 1 diabetes. Notes on the study in general: Naive, central memory and Treg TCRB repertoires appeared more alike in patients than in healthy donors.

Averaging around 120 mL, one heparinised blood draw was given by each donor. cDNA synthesis used the whole RNA isolate, giving expressed TCRB sequences. The table came from immunoSEQ multiplex PCR; TCRdb's copy has only in-frame clones and leaves some out. Of about 900,000 clones detected, roughly 17% appear once; the ten largest clones hold 0.023%. The CDR3 consists of 13 residues. V gave up 1 base and J gave up 2 bases, with 6 bases separating them. The germline V gene encodes CDR1 KGHSH and CDR2 LQKENI. The receptor was isolated from a woman between 18 and 29 years old in good health. This chain joins TRBV18 and TRBJ2-7; no definite D call. Sequenced: naive CD4+ T cells from blood. The CDR3 sequence is CASSPQGPYEQYF. The CDR3 nucleotides read TGTGCCAGCTCACCACAGGGTCCCTACGAGCAGTACTTC.